This section outlines one T cell receptor (beta chain) sequence together with its context. This receptor's antigen is unknown. Base qualities are not at hand, and no much larger clone is one base apart. These data are taken from a study of cytomegalovirus exposure and HLA in healthy donors (TCRdb year 2017). The study in broad terms: An earlier analysis of roughly 570 of the donors reported approximately 260 Gb of sequence data and 117 million unique TCR beta sequences obtained from roughly 180 million T cells. Alongside the repertoire data, information on donor age, sex, ethnicity and CMV serostatus was compiled. An earlier analysis of approximately 580 of the donors used high-throughput TCR beta sequencing to judge whether each TCR beta V gene segment behaved as functional or pseudogenic. The T cell repertoires of 550 to 850 subjects were profiled by immunosequencing and related to cytomegalovirus serostatus. Roughly five DR-DQ haplotypes were handled as single units for association and clustering, since linkage in the cohort was strong. Every discovery cohort repertoire had been produced on one sequencing platform. The number of donors typed differed by locus, with 629-630 for A, B, C, DRB1 and DQB1, roughly 520 for DQA1, about 610 for DPA1, and some 470 for DPB1. Among the roughly 400 genotyped donors, around 79% belonged to the genetic ancestry cluster associated with self-reported Caucasian donors. In the later analysis, no new phenotypic data were used to find candidate immune exposures; instead, reliance was placed on TCR beta sequences and their occurrence across donors. Along with the roughly 700-subject first cohort, a separate validation cohort of around 120 different subjects was used. The aim of the study was to test whether cataloging public T cell receptors could identify signatures of past pathogen exposure. A later analysis re-examined previously published TCR beta repertoires from hundreds of donors and added high-resolution HLA genotyping to investigate patterns of TCR occurrence. HLA typing included class I and class II loci at four-digit resolution. Approximately 310 gigabases of sequencing data and approximately 84 million unique TCR sequences were included in an early release covering under 650 HLA-typed donors. Across some 400 genotyped donors of the cohort, an average of about 220,000 unique TCR beta nucleotide sequences per donor were sequenced, and roughly 20% of those sequences were non-productive. To predict cytomegalovirus infection status, the study combined high-throughput TCR immunosequencing, statistical association of individual TCRs with disease status, and machine learning. Genome-wide SNP genotypes for about three fifths of the 666 donors were used in a later genetic analysis, which treated that subset as a discovery cohort. Summary of the overall study and its limitations: A later genetic analysis reported fewer N-insertions in productive TCRs among donors in an Asian-associated ancestry cluster than the roughly 640-donor mean. It was suggested by the authors that the approach could potentially be generalized to other disease states and immunological phenotypes. Most TCR sequences were observed very rarely across donors, whereas some public TCRs were present in many individuals. A later analysis found that most CMV-associated TCR beta chains appeared HLA-restricted, with HLA associations seemingly driven largely by CMV exposure. About 15 rarely observed V segments, including chromosome 9 orphons, were excluded from the earlier analysis of almost 600 of the donors because counts were too low. The cohort was sequenced for TCR beta chains only, and without alpha or paired-chain data the features that could be detected were limited. At a false discovery rate of 0.05, a later analysis linked some 18,000 TCR beta sequences to specific HLA alleles. In a later analysis, several top co-occurrence clusters were reported to appear linked to parvovirus B19, influenza, CMV and Epstein-Barr virus. Three of the identified cytomegalovirus-associated TCR beta chains were confirmed in vitro to be specific for cytomegalovirus antigens. For the cohort, immune exposure information was limited to CMV serostatus. A later analysis found that TCR association rates varied across HLA loci, with DRB1 alleles showing the most associated TCRs and HLA-C alleles the fewest. The presence/absence analyses assumed that sequencing depth was roughly uniform across donors, and that assumption may not be true. When HLA alleles, especially DR and DQ, strongly co-occurred, attributing TCR associations to individual alleles was difficult. Correlated functional status among segregating V segments might be attributable to linkage disequilibrium, but an unknown experimental factor could not be ruled out. In a later analysis, HLA-associated TCR beta chains were found to be more clonally expanded and to have lower generation probabilities than equally common non-associated chains. A later genetic analysis associated a missense DCLRE1C variant with V-gene and J-gene trimming of TCR beta chains, and an independent cohort replicated the association. The 87-base-pair reads could not distinguish some IMGT-functional V segments, including TRBV6-2 and TRBV6-3, so those segments were excluded. A further reported finding was that TCR beta sequences accurately predicted the HLA-A and HLA-B alleles for most subjects in the first cohort. The sequencing pipeline was judged likely to have produced a cluster of highly shared sequence variants as a technical artifact. An earlier analysis of several hundred of the donors showed that most TCR beta V segments appeared in productive rearrangements either about 90% or about 30% of the time, which broadly matched IMGT annotations. In both the original and validation cohorts, the classifier was reported to diagnose cytomegalovirus status with high specificity and sensitivity. In the study, around 150 TCR beta chains were listed as associated with cytomegalovirus. HLA typing was unavailable for some donors at each locus, so association tests used only the typed subset.

The cohort was made up of approximately 670 healthy bone marrow donors. At the time of sampling, every cohort member was nominally healthy, though immune exposures that went unrecorded were likely present. The donor tested CMV seropositive, placing the donor among the approximately 290 seropositive members of the cohort. A peripheral blood sample was collected from each donor, and TCR beta sequencing was performed on peripheral blood mononuclear cells. Genomic DNA extraction from the blood cell samples was performed with the Qiagen DNeasy Blood Extraction Kit. Library preparation used the immunoSEQ multiplex PCR assay. For the multiplex PCR, a mixture combining 60 forward primers for TCR Vbeta segments and 13 reverse primers for TCR Jbeta segments was used. Amplification of the CDR3 region of rearranged TCR beta genes was performed with a multiplex PCR assay on genomic DNA. On the Illumina HiSeq System, the amplified TCR beta libraries were sequenced as 87-base-pair reads. From the authors' description of their analysis: Across the roughly 670 repertoires, a later analysis counted 78 million or so unique TCR beta chains, roughly 11 million of which were shared by at least two donors. Raw reads were error-corrected and collapsed into unique sequences by a nearest-neighbor algorithm in which closely related sequences were merged to remove PCR and sequencing errors. To assign V, D and J gene segments, CDR3 sequences were aligned to IMGT reference sequences. For a sequence to be retained, a match of at least six nucleotides to both a V gene segment and a J gene segment was required. Rearrangements were called productive when the CDR3 lacked stop codons and stayed in frame with V and J; all others were non-productive. CDR3 was defined according to IMGT convention as the region running from the second conserved V-encoded cysteine to the conserved J-encoded phenylalanine. The earlier analysis of about 590 of the donors excluded sequences that lacked an unambiguous match to a single V gene segment. An earlier analysis of several hundred of the donors called V segments functional above 56.7% productive rearrangements and segregating when the between-donor standard deviation exceeded 5%. To diagnose cytomegalovirus status from the catalog of TCR beta chain sequences, a statistical classification framework was built. A later analysis assigned V and J genes by comparing TCR nucleotide sequences with IMGT/GENE-DB human TR gene sequences. A later analysis assigned CDR3 sequences and most-parsimonious VDJ recombination scenarios with the TCRdist pipeline. In a later analysis, each TCR beta chain was defined by its CDR3 amino acid sequence together with its V-gene family, and reads without a unique V-gene family were excluded. As a way to deal with suspected cross-contamination and a sequencing artifact, a later analysis dropped more than 500 nucleotide sequences that were highly shared and had low generation probability. In a later analysis, a clonal expansion index was calculated for each public chain from normalized within-repertoire ranks of inferred template counts. In a later analysis, generation probabilities were computed with a VDJ recombination model fitted to out-of-frame rearrangements, and the resulting probabilities were checked against IGoR. Hypergeometric tests were used in a later analysis to score TCR-TCR, TCR-HLA and TCR-CMV co-occurrence, with a repertoire-size bias correction applied to the TCR pairs. False discovery rates were estimated in a later analysis by permuting HLA or CMV assignments 20 times. A later analysis grouped co-occurring TCRs with DBSCAN, adding TCRdist sequence similarity when clustering within HLA-allele-positive subsets. Repertoires with fewer than 30,000 or more than 120,000 public chains were left out of co-occurrence clustering, as were five repertoires with anomalous nucleotide sharing. Held by TCRdb, this immuneACCESS table contains in-frame sequences only and omits some clones. Under half of the omission traces to an unresolved V gene where checked; the cause of the rest is unknown. V and J calls plus clone size are reproduced from that table; the DNA served to infer D and trimming. The sample data list 100,000 to 150,000 clones, and roughly 80% of these were observed just once. The top ten clonotypes cover 3.5% to 4.5% of the sample.

The CDR3 holds 13 amino acids from the cysteine to the phenylalanine. This entry keeps only the CDR3 DNA: 39 bases, framed from base 1. V was cut back by 10 bases and J by 2 bases, leaving a gap of 14 bases between them. CDR1 and CDR2 were assigned from the germline V gene as MNHNS and SASEGT. In this chain, TRBV6-1 is recombined with TRBJ1-2; matching of 5 bases hints at TRBD1 as the D gene. The source material was PBMCs. The receptor was derived from a man aged 18 to 30 in good health and CMV-seropositive. The CDR3 here reads CATIETVNYGYTF. The DNA sequence is as follows: TGTGCCACAATTGAGACAGTAAACTATGGCTACACCTTC.